The 20 T cell receptor beta chains presented below share a single source sample, sequenced in a study of neurological immune-mediated disorders. TCRdb itself ran the 5' RACE reads through MiXCR, one entry per CDR3 protein. Of approximately 38,000 distinct CDR3 sequences listed, roughly 6.9% are singletons. The material sequenced was CD4+ T cells from blood. All receptors derive from a man aged 50 to 59 in good health.

This clonotype was counted at least ten times. The chain employs TRBV14 and TRBJ2-7; 8 nucleotides line up with TRBD1. Germline CDR1 SGHDN, CDR2 FVKESK. V was clipped by 1 base and J by 3 bases; unmatched bases: 5. The CDR3 loop spans 15 amino acids. The CDR3 nucleotides read TGTGCCAGCAGCCAAGTGACAGGGGTCGGCTACGAGCAGTACTTC. Protein: CASSQVTGVGYEQYF.

V usage is TRBV20-1 and J usage is TRBJ2-7, with D maybe TRBD2 (5 bases). This CDR3 spans 13 amino acids. Germline values: CDR1 DFQATT, CDR2 SNEGSKA (reference sequence). The germline V and J ends were trimmed by 7 bases and 5 bases, with 18 bases remaining between them. The CDR3 DNA is TGCAGTGTCTCCGGGAAAGATATCCACGAGCAGTACTTC. It encodes CSVSGKDIHEQYF.

In its sample, this clonotype was seen many times. This sequence joins TRBV20-1 and TRBJ1-2, with D hard to call. The CDR3 is 13 amino acids. V was shortened by 6 bases and J by 2 bases, with 13 bases between the two germline ends. CDR1 and CDR2 (germline): DFQATT, SNEGSKA (reference sequence). The CDR3 loop reads CSAQKGQNYGYTF. The CDR3, as DNA: TGCAGTGCACAAAAGGGCCAAAACTATGGCTACACCTTC.

This clonotype appeared many times. V is TRBV5-1 and J is TRBJ2-7; TRBD2 matches at 7 bases. The V gene's germline CDR1 is SGHRS and CDR2 YFSETQ. CDR3 size: 15 residues. Unmatched junction bases numbered 5, after V lost 0 bases and J lost 2 bases. The CDR3 loop is CASSLGGSQPYEQYF. CDR3 in DNA: TGCGCCAGCAGCTTGGGCGGGAGTCAGCCCTACGAGCAGTACTTC.

This clonotype was recorded at least ten times. The chain links TRBV6-1 to TRBJ2-2; D is possibly TRBD2 (9 bases). CDR1 and CDR2 from the germline V gene are MNHNS and SASEGT. Trimming stripped 6 bases from V and 0 bases from J, with 20 bases between. The CDR3 has 18 residues. Here the CDR3 reads CASRPRGLAGSNTGELFF. CDR3 nucleotides: TGTGCCAGCAGACCCAGGGGGCTAGCGGGGTCGAACACCGGGGAGCTGTTTTTT.

This clonotype was counted ten times or more. J is TRBJ2-5 and V is TRBV7-2, with 8 bases aligning to TRBD2. The V gene end was trimmed by 2 bases and the J gene end by 5 bases; junction bases not matched to a gene: 16. The CDR3 consists of 18 residues. The germline CDR1 and CDR2 sequences are SGHTA and FQGNSA. The CDR3 DNA sequence: TGTGCCAGCAGCTTAAGGGGTCAAGGGGTGGCGGGAGGTGAGACCCAGTACTTC. It specifies CASSLRGQGVAGGETQYF.

This clonotype has at least ten counts. This chain connects TRBV15 to TRBJ1-6; possibly TRBD1 for D (5 bases). The CDR3 has 15 amino acids. CDR1 is LNHNV, CDR2 YYDKDF, per germline (reference sequence). V lost 3 bases and J 5 bases, leaving 11 bases between the germline ends. The CDR3 DNA sequence: TGTGCCACCAGCAGCGGCAGGGTCAATAATTCACCCCTCCACTTT. Translated, it gives CATSSGRVNNSPLHF.

The V gene is TRBV20-1, the J gene TRBJ2-3; 9 nucleotides match TRBD2. V lost 0 bases to trimming and J lost 6 bases; unmatched junction nucleotides: 7. The CDR3 extends over 15 amino acids. Germline V gene sequence: CDR1 DFQATT, CDR2 SNEGSKA (reference sequence). CDR3 protein: CSARDPSGGRDTQYF. The CDR3 DNA follows: TGCAGTGCTAGAGACCCCAGCGGGGGGCGGGATACGCAGTATTTT.

This clonotype was detected ten times or more. CDR3 residues: CASSLALHSGTEAFF. CDR3 DNA: TGTGCCAGCAGCTTGGCCTTGCATAGTGGCACTGAAGCTTTCTTT. The V call is TRBV5-5, the J call TRBJ1-1; D gene uncertain. V shed 0 bases and J shed 4 bases, with 13 bases lying between them. Germline CDR1 reads SGHKS; CDR2 reads YYEKEE (reference sequence). This CDR3 region has 15 residues.

This clonotype was seen ten or more times. The rearrangement links TRBV19 to TRBJ1-5; tentative D call: TRBD1 (5 bases). The germline gives CDR1 LNHDA, CDR2 SQIVND (reference sequence). The germline V and J ends were trimmed by 1 base and 7 bases, with 11 bases remaining between them. This CDR3 comprises 14 residues. The CDR3 bases are TGTGCCAGTAGTATAGCCAGGGCTGGACAGCCCCAGCATTTT. Its protein is CASSIARAGQPQHF. The whole variable domain, remainder taken from reference TRBV19 and TRBJ1-5, is DGGITQSPKYLFRKEGQNVTLSCEQNLNHDAMYWYRQDPGQGLRLIYYSQIVNDFQKGDIAEGYSVSREKKESFPLTVTSAQKNPTAFYLCASSIARAGQPQHFGDGTRLSIL.

This clonotype was recorded many times. The chain uses TRBV12-3 or TRBV12-4 and TRBJ2-7; D gene ambiguous. The V and J ends lost 8 bases and 2 bases respectively, with 7 bases between them. The CDR3 consists of 11 residues. The CDR3 spells CASGSTYEQYF. In DNA form, the CDR3 reads TGTGCCAGCGGCTCGACCTACGAGCAGTACTTC.

This clonotype has at least ten counts. The chain is built from TRBV29-1 and TRBJ2-7; no clear D. Trimming took off 4 bases at V and 5 bases at J, with 9 bases between the two ends. This CDR3 is built from 11 residues. Germline V gene data show CDR1 as SQVTM and CDR2 as ANQGSEA. CDR3 bases: TGCAGCGTTGGAGAGATGGACGAGCAGTACTTC. Translating it yields CSVGEMDEQYF.

This clonotype was found many times. The chain has TRBV6-2 or TRBV6-3 and TRBJ2-7; 10 bases agree with TRBD2. V lost 2 bases and J lost 6; bases outside the gene matches: 10. The CDR3 is 16 residues long. Germline-derived CDR1 and CDR2 are MNHEY and SVGEGT. CDR3 sequence (DNA): TGTGCCAGCAGTTACGTCCCAGCGGGAGGGCCGGCCGAGCAGTACTTC. This sequence encodes CASSYVPAGGPAEQYF.

The chain links TRBV6-2 or TRBV6-3 to TRBJ2-1; 16 nucleotides agree with TRBD2. The germline gives CDR1 MNHEY, CDR2 SVGEGT. The ends lost 7 bases at V and 8 bases at J; junction bases unmatched: 20. This CDR3 has 20 amino acids. CDR3 nucleotides: TGTGCCAGCACCCTAGGGCCGGGACTAGCGGGAGGGTCGGCCGTCGATGAGCAGTTCTTC. Protein: CASTLGPGLAGGSAVDEQFF.

This clonotype was recorded at least ten times. The chain couples TRBV20-1 to TRBJ2-3, with no clear D. V lost 3 bases and J 4 bases, leaving 11 bases between the germline ends. Per germline, CDR1 DFQATT and CDR2 SNEGSKA (reference sequence). This CDR3 is built from 13 residues. The CDR3 region is CSARKGAADTQYF. The CDR3 bases are TGCAGTGCTAGGAAGGGCGCGGCAGATACGCAGTATTTT.

This clonotype was recorded many times. The chain uses TRBV7-2 and TRBJ2-1; 8 bases map to TRBD2. CDR3 size: 13 residues. Germline V gene data show CDR1 as SGHTA and CDR2 as FQGNSA. V shed 10 bases, J shed 4 bases, and the junction held 6 bases outside the gene matches. The CDR3 here is CATGTSGYNEQFF. CDR3 nucleotides: TGTGCCACCGGCACTAGCGGTTACAATGAGCAGTTCTTC.

This clonotype occurred many times. The V and J genes are TRBV5-1 and TRBJ1-1; D call uncertain. CDR3 length: 16 residues. V lost 4 bases, J lost 0 bases, and 16 bases lay in between. Germline CDR1 and CDR2: SGHRS and YFSETQ. The CDR3 here is CASSAQRPRVNTEAFF. For the CDR3, the DNA is TGCGCCAGCAGCGCGCAACGCCCTCGAGTGAACACTGAAGCTTTCTTT.

This clonotype was seen many times. The chain employs TRBV4-1 and TRBJ2-3; D gene unclear. V was cut by 3 bases and J by 3 bases, with 25 bases left in between. Per the germline V gene, CDR1 is MGHRA and CDR2 is YSYEKL. The CDR3 spans 19 residues. CDR3 region: CASSQERLPVRARTDTQYF. For the CDR3, the DNA is TGCGCCAGCAGCCAGGAACGCCTCCCTGTTAGGGCGAGGACAGATACGCAGTATTTT.

This clonotype showed up many times. The chain combines TRBV6-5 with TRBJ1-5, with a tentative D call TRBD1 (6 bases). V gave up 5 bases and J gave up 7 bases, with 15 bases separating them. The CDR3 contains 14 residues. In germline, CDR1 is MNHEY, CDR2 SVGAGI. As DNA, the CDR3 is TGTGCCAGCAGTCCACGTCAGGGGCTGCAGCCCCAGCATTTT. It is translated as CASSPRQGLQPQHF.

The table lists this clonotype with many counts. The chain uses TRBV25-1 and TRBJ2-7; D unresolved. This CDR3 comprises 13 residues. CDR1 and CDR2 (germline): MGHDK, SYGVNS. V was clipped by 1 base and J by 2 bases, with 6 bases between them. Here the CDR3 DNA reads TGTGCCAGCAGTGAATCCCCCCCCTACGAGCAGTACTTC. Translating gives CASSESPPYEQYF.